This T cell receptor beta chain was identified in a study of T-cell memory formation after mild COVID-19. Whole-study findings and limits: Those CD4+ clones that contracted were mainly in CM and EM (CD8+ ones in EMRA). Pre-infection memory carried some responding clones, suggesting that cross-reactive memory joined.

Via MiXCR, TCRdb re-called the 5' RACE reads, giving one row per CDR3 protein. The data show 500,000 to 650,000 distinct CDR3 sequences, about 22% seen once. This clonotype has a handful of counts. Its specificity is unknown. This CDR3 is 13 amino acids long. Trimming took 2 bases from V and 0 from J, leaving 6 bases between them. From germline, CDR1 is DFQATT and CDR2 SNEGSKA (reference sequence). J is TRBJ2-3 and V is TRBV20-1; D remains unclear. This receptor was identified in an adult woman who had mild COVID-19 (a few samples of this study predate the infection). Cell type and time point are not known. Sequencing was performed on PBMCs or a T cell subset sorted from them (not recorded which). CDR3 sequence reads: CSARPVSTDTQYF. CDR3 DNA: TGCAGTGCTAGACCGGTTAGCACAGATACGCAGTATTTT.